This T cell receptor (beta chain) was recovered during a study of T cell repertoires in cytomegalovirus infection. Study in general: A matching HLA type, together with CMV infection, was signaled by public TCR beta signatures. Whole-study findings and limits: CMV-specific HLA-C-restricted TCR beta clonotypes dominated the ex vivo response. The cumulative frequency of public TCR beta families distinguished individuals who carried CMV together with the relevant HLA.

Using its own MiXCR run on the reads, TCRdb lists one record per CDR3 protein. The sample holds approximately 160,000 distinct CDR3 sequences, approximately 17% seen once. CDR3 length: 11 residues. Germline V gene sequence: CDR1 MDHEN, CDR2 SYDVKM. The ends were cut back, 2 bases at V and 5 bases at J, with 4 bases in the middle. Comments on this clonotype: The antigen is undetermined.

The specimen sequenced was CD8+ T cells from PBMCs. This TCR came from a human donor in good health (CMV status not recorded). Some clones in this sample may be carry-over from other donors' samples. The rearrangement joins TRBV28 to TRBJ2-7; D gene ambiguous. CDR3 protein: CASSLEDEQYF. The CDR3 DNA sequence: TGTGCCAGCAGTTTAGAAGACGAGCAGTACTTC.